This T cell receptor (beta chain) originates from a study of T cells after yellow fever vaccination (dated by TCRdb to the late 2010s). Background for the entire study: Libraries from fractions with low cell numbers were prepared with the SMART-Seq v4 Ultra Low Input RNA kit. Blood was drawn at multiple timepoints before and after primary and secondary immunization, with bulk PBMC replicates and cell subsets isolated. Two healthy male donors, one aged 18 to 29 and one aged 30 to 40 years, were included in the cohort. Bulk TCR alpha and beta repertoires were sequenced longitudinally to track T-cell clones before and after primary and booster YFV17D yellow fever vaccination. General study outcomes and caveats: Computational filtering was required because FACS-sorted repertoires could contain abundant contaminating clonotypes from the bulk population. After the booster, most of the clones that had expanded following primary vaccination were detected again (just under 97% of CD4 and around 87% of CD8), which suggests that memory was broadly maintained. Because only a couple of donors were included in the study, the extent to which the findings can be generalized is limited. A small fraction of clonotypes appeared in both the CD4 and CD8 compartments, likely as a result of convergent recombination. The secondary T-cell response was weaker than the primary response but faster, peaking on day 5 instead of day 15.

TCR cDNA was made using 5'RACE template switching, a step that added a universal primer site and unique molecular identifiers. cDNA synthesis was primed from both the TCR alpha and TCR beta constant segments. Libraries were amplified in two PCR steps, with sample barcodes and sequencing adapters added in the second step. Libraries were sequenced on Illumina HiSeq 2500 (2x100 bp) or NovaSeq (2x150 bp). The authors' analysis ran thus. Demultiplexing of reads and collapsing into UMI consensus sequences were performed with MIGEC, and V(D)J alignment was carried out with MiXCR. Using edgeR on replicate PBMC samples, clonotypes were called vaccine-responding if FDR was below 0.01 and the log2 fold change was above 5 up to day 15. Each bulk clonotype received a CD4 or CD8 identity based on whether the sequenced CD4 or CD8 repertoire contained that clonotype at higher abundance. Starting from the raw public reads, TCRdb applied fastp trimming at Q25, assembled clones with MiXCR and retained in-frame beta chains. Every entry covers one CDR3 protein and lists the most common genes and DNA from its rows. TCRdb's processing, not the study's, gives the V and J calls here. For this sample there are about 510,000 distinct CDR3 sequences; 20% to 25% appear just once. Of the sample, 16% falls within the top ten clones.

This clonotype was counted only a few times. Its antigen is not yet known. No base-level quality is on record; no much larger clone is a single base apart. The intended sense of this specimen's treatment or condition label: live attenuated yellow fever vaccine strain. At each blood-draw timepoint, two biological replicates of bulk PBMCs were obtained. PBMCs were isolated from peripheral blood using a standard Ficoll-Paque protocol. TriZol was used to extract RNA from bulk PBMCs, CD4 and CD8 fractions, and dextramer-positive and dextramer-negative fractions. There are 13 amino acids in the CDR3, from cysteine to phenylalanine inclusive. The kept DNA is CDR3 alone, 39 bases in frame from the first base. Between the V and J ends, shortened by 3 bases and 7 bases respectively, the junction contains 9 bases.

Sample: PBMCs, taken less than 25 days after the first yellow fever vaccination. The source is a man aged 18 to 30 who received the YFV17D yellow fever vaccine. The rearranged chain carries TRBV12-3 or TRBV12-4 and TRBJ2-2, with the D gene not clear enough to name. Here is the DNA: TGTGCCAGCAGTTTTCAGGAGAACGGGGAGCTGTTTTTT. It specifies CASSFQENGELFF.